These 18 T cell receptor beta chains share one sample of origin, sequenced in a study of T-cell reconstitution after alpha-beta-depleted transplantation in children. It was with unique molecular identifiers that the TCRbeta library was prepared. MiXCR, applied by TCRdb to the PCR reads, yields one record per CDR3 protein. Altogether about 900,000 distinct CDR3 sequences are present, roughly 29% being singletons, with the ten largest covering under 30%. Here the sequenced sample was PBMCs, mostly from graft donor cells, taken 360 days after TCRalphabeta/CD19-depleted stem cell transplant. The receptor source for this set is a boy under two years old who had a stem cell transplant for SCID, so the T cells may come from the graft donor.

The chain employs TRBV6-6 and TRBJ1-2; D is possibly TRBD1 (6 bases). V lost 5 bases and J 5 bases, leaving 12 bases between the germline ends. The CDR3 is 13 residues long. Germline lookup yields CDR1 MNHNY and CDR2 SVGAGI (reference sequence). The CDR3 DNA is TGTGCCAGCAGTCCCGGACAGTGGTATGGCTACACCTTC. It specifies CASSPGQWYGYTF.

The chain joins TRBV20-1 to TRBJ2-3, with D possibly being TRBD2 (6 bases). The CDR3 covers 15 residues. Germline V gene sequence: CDR1 DFQATT, CDR2 SNEGSKA (reference sequence). V was trimmed by 2 bases and J by 1 base, leaving 13 bases between them. DNA of the CDR3: TGCAGTGCTAGACCAGCGGGTCCCGGCACAGATACGCAGTATTTT. It yields the protein CSARPAGPGTDTQYF.

The CDR3 loop is CATRGNEIPEAFF. CDR3 sequence (DNA): TGTGCCACCAGGGGCAATGAGATCCCGGAAGCTTTCTTT. The V and J genes are TRBV24-1 and TRBJ1-1; D gene ambiguous. The CDR3 is made up of 13 amino acids. Germline V gene sequence: CDR1 KGHDR, CDR2 SFDVKD. V was cut by 7 bases and J by 8 bases, with 16 bases left in between.

The chain is built from TRBV2 and TRBJ2-7; tentative D call: TRBD1 (5 bases). The germline V gene encodes CDR1 SNHLY and CDR2 FYNNEI. Trimming removed 7 bases at V and 1 base at J, with 8 bases between. This CDR3 region has 12 residues. The CDR3, as DNA: TGTGCCAGCATCGACAGATCCTACGAGCAGTACTTC. This encodes CASIDRSYEQYF.

V gene TRBV20-1 combines with J gene TRBJ2-3; perhaps D is TRBD1 or TRBD2 (6 bases each). Germline V CDR1 and CDR2: DFQATT, SNEGSKA (reference sequence). Trimming removed 3 bases from V and 0 bases from J, with 16 bases in between. The length of the CDR3 is 16 residues. CDR3 bases: TGCAGTGCTAGTAAAAGGGGGGCATTTAGCACAGATACGCAGTATTTT. It translates to CSASKRGAFSTDTQYF.

In its sample, this clonotype was seen a few times. This chain links TRBV24-1 with TRBJ2-5; D possibly matches TRBD1 or TRBD2 (5 bases each). Germline loops: CDR1 KGHDR, CDR2 SFDVKD. V lost 10 bases and J lost 7, with 18 bases in between. CDR3 length: 13 residues. The CDR3 sequence: CATGEGAGGTQYF. DNA for the CDR3: TGTGCCACGGGGGAAGGGGCCGGTGGGACCCAGTACTTC.

The chain employs TRBV15 and TRBJ1-5; D remains unclear. The V and J ends lost 0 bases and 0 bases respectively, with 15 bases between them. CDR1 is LNHNV, CDR2 YYDKDF, per germline (reference sequence). The CDR3 is 18 residues long. The CDR3 reads CATSRDLSGSYSNQPQHF. The CDR3 DNA reads as TGTGCCACCAGCAGAGATCTTTCTGGGTCCTATAGCAATCAGCCCCAGCATTTT. Supplemented by reference TRBV15 and TRBJ1-5, the full variable domain reads DAMVIQNPRYQVTQFGKPVTLSCSQTLNHNVMYWYQQKSSQAPKLLFHYYDKDFNNEADTPDNFQSRRPNTSFCFLDIRSPGLGDTAMYLCATSRDLSGSYSNQPQHFGDGTRLSIL.

The V and J genes are TRBV20-1 and TRBJ2-3; possible D gene TRBD1, 7 bases. V shed 0 bases and J shed 9 bases, with 28 bases lying between them. This CDR3 comprises 18 residues. CDR1 is DFQATT and CDR2 is SNEGSKA in the germline V gene (reference sequence). In DNA, the CDR3 is TGCAGTGCTAGAGATCGGATAGGAGGGGGCCATAGCCAGGGGACGCAGTATTTT. Encoded protein: CSARDRIGGGHSQGTQYF.

This clonotype was seen a handful of times. The chain couples TRBV5-5 to TRBJ1-4, with TRBD1 identical over 7 bases. This CDR3 comprises 17 residues. Trimming removed 4 bases from V and 0 bases from J; junction bases left unmatched: 9. Germline CDR1 and CDR2: SGHKS and YYEKEE (reference sequence). Here the CDR3 DNA reads TGTGCCAGCAGCCTGACCGTCGACAGGGCAACTAATGAAAAACTGTTTTTT. As protein: CASSLTVDRATNEKLFF.

J is TRBJ2-7 and V is TRBV7-8; D possibly corresponds to TRBD1 (6 bases). Germline V gene sequence: CDR1 SGHVS, CDR2 FQNEAQ. The CDR3 length is 16 residues. The V and J ends lost 5 bases and 0 bases respectively, with 17 bases between them. Here the CDR3 DNA reads TGTGCCAGCAGCCTAGGGACATATATAAGCTCCTACGAGCAGTACTTC. This gives the protein CASSLGTYISSYEQYF. Full variable domain (missing parts from reference TRBV7-8 and TRBJ2-7): GAGVSQSPRYKVAKRGQDVALRCDPISGHVSLFWYQQALGQGPEFLTYFQNEAQLDKSGLPSDRFFAERPEGSVSTLKIQRTQQEDSAVYLCASSLGTYISSYEQYFGPGTRLTVT.

CDR3 region: CSASGTGAMNYGYTF. In nucleotides, the CDR3 is TGCAGTGCTAGCGGGACAGGGGCTATGAACTATGGCTACACCTTC. The chain combines TRBV20-1 with TRBJ1-2; 10 nucleotides line up with TRBD1. The CDR3 has 15 amino acids. CDR1 DFQATT and CDR2 SNEGSKA come from the germline V gene (reference sequence). J was trimmed by 2 bases and V by 3 bases; bases with no gene match: 6.

This clonotype was counted a few times. The chain uses TRBV20-1 and TRBJ1-4; D is unclear. CDR3 size: 13 residues. V lost 1 base, J lost 6 bases, and 9 bases lay in between. Germline V gene lookup returns CDR1 DFQATT and CDR2 SNEGSKA (reference sequence). The CDR3 is CSARGQTHEKLFF. CDR3 bases: TGCAGTGCTAGAGGGCAGACACATGAAAAACTGTTTTTT.

The chain couples TRBV5-5 to TRBJ2-1, with D tentatively TRBD2 (6 bases). This CDR3 is 16 amino acids long. Germline-derived CDR1 and CDR2 are SGHKS and YYEKEE (reference sequence). V dropped 4 bases and J dropped 7 bases, with 21 bases sitting between them. The CDR3 DNA reads as TGTGCCAGCAGCAGCCTTCCCAGGGACCGGGGGAATGAGCAGTTCTTC. This translates into CASSSLPRDRGNEQFF.

This clonotype has more than one count but fewer than ten. The rearrangement links TRBV7-6 to TRBJ1-3; TRBD1 might be the D (5 bases). The CDR3 has 13 amino acids. The V gene lost 3 bases and the J gene lost 7 bases, with 10 bases spanning the gap. The germline CDR1 and CDR2 sequences are SGHVS and FNYEAQ. CDR3 amino acids: CASSFGRENTIYF. Here the CDR3 DNA reads TGTGCCAGCAGCTTTGGCAGGGAGAACACCATATATTTT.

V is TRBV20-1 and J is TRBJ2-4; 7 positions agree with TRBD2. This CDR3 spans 15 amino acids. The V gene end was trimmed by 3 bases and the J gene end by 0 bases; junction bases not matched to a gene: 5. Germline CDR1 DFQATT, CDR2 SNEGSKA (reference sequence). CDR3 sequence reads: CSAREGRGAKNIQYF. The CDR3 coding sequence is TGCAGTGCTAGGGAAGGGAGGGGAGCCAAAAACATTCAGTACTTC.

The genes are TRBV29-1 and TRBJ2-2, with a tentative D call TRBD1 (5 bases). Trimming cost V 4 bases and J 6 bases, with 12 bases left between them. The germline gives CDR1 SQVTM, CDR2 ANQGSEA. The CDR3 sequence is 13 residues long. Here the CDR3 DNA reads TGCAGCGTTGGACAGAACAGCGCCGGGGAGCTGTTTTTT. Amino acid sequence: CSVGQNSAGELFF.

The V call is TRBV12-3 or TRBV12-4, the J call TRBJ2-3, with 7 nucleotides matching TRBD1. V was clipped by 7 bases and J by 1 base; unmatched bases: 11. The CDR3 loop spans 16 amino acids. The CDR3 region is CASNPWTGTGTDTQYF. The CDR3 DNA reads as TGTGCCAGCAACCCCTGGACAGGTACGGGCACAGATACGCAGTATTTT.

This clonotype was detected a few times. This chain connects TRBV4-3 to TRBJ2-5; TRBD2 aligns across 9 bases. Per germline, CDR1 LGHNA and CDR2 YSLEER. The CDR3 runs 17 residues. V lost 2 bases, J lost 1 base, and 8 bases stayed unmatched. CDR3 sequence: CASSQSWLAGSQETQYF. The CDR3 nucleotides read TGCGCCAGCAGCCAATCTTGGCTAGCGGGGTCCCAAGAGACCCAGTACTTC.